The rows below give T cell receptor beta chains drawn from one sample of a study of blood T cell repertoires in COVID-19. Assay: immunoSEQ multiplex PCR; the TCRdb copy retains only in-frame clones and omits some. Of 200,000 to 250,000 clones in the sample, more than 75% are singletons; the top ten hold roughly 1.9%. Sequenced material: PBMCs or T cells enriched from blood (not recorded which). These receptors came from a woman in her forties or fifties who had recovered from COVID-19. Each CDR3 is given with its conserved first and last residue. A D gene is named only where the DNA matches it firmly. The listing skips clone size in some rows; elsewhere it reads once, few, many or a size class.

TRBV5-1	12	TRBJ1-1	.	.	CASSLAAGLAFF	TGCGCCAGCAGCTTGGCCGCGGGGTTGGCTTTCTTT
TRBV18	13	TRBJ2-7	.	TRBD2	CASSPGGTYEQYF	TGTGCCAGCTCCCCCGGGGGGACCTACGAGCAGTACTTC
TRBV7-8	16	TRBJ2-3	.	.	CASSLAGGRSTDTQYF	TGTGCCAGCAGCTTAGCGGGTGGCAGGAGCACAGATACGCAGTATTTT
TRBV10-3	14	TRBJ2-7	once	TRBD2	CAISDIAGPREQYF	TGTGCCATCAGTGATATAGCGGGACCTCGTGAGCAGTACTTC
TRBV7-9	13	TRBJ2-7	.	.	CASSSGHLYEQYF	TGTGCCAGCAGCTCGGGACACCTCTACGAGCAGTACTTC
TRBV5-4	17	TRBJ2-2	once	TRBD2	CASSLASGGALGGELFF	TGTGCCAGCAGCTTGGCTAGCGGGGGGGCCCTTGGCGGGGAGCTGTTTTTT
TRBV14	15	TRBJ1-3	.	.	CASSQGARSGNTIYF	TGTGCCAGCAGCCAGGGGGCCAGGTCTGGAAACACCATATATTTT
TRBV6-4	12	TRBJ1-1	.	TRBD1	CASTSGTGEAFF	TGTGCCAGCACCTCCGGGACAGGTGAAGCTTTCTTT
TRBV28	15	TRBJ1-2	.	TRBD1	CASRLPRQGVYGYTF	TGTGCCAGCAGACTCCCCCGACAGGGGGTCTATGGCTACACCTTC
TRBV12-3/TRBV12-4	12	TRBJ1-2	.	TRBD1	CASRQGSYGYTF	TGTGCCAGCAGACAGGGGAGCTATGGCTACACCTTC
TRBV5-5	15	TRBJ1-2	.	TRBD1	CASSPDRGLGYGYTF	TGTGCCAGCAGCCCGGACAGGGGGCTCGGTTATGGCTACACCTTC
TRBV4-1	16	TRBJ1-6	.	.	CASSQDRGSYNSPLHF	TGCGCCAGCAGCCAAGACAGGGGTTCCTATAATTCACCCCTCCACTTT
TRBV4-3	14	TRBJ1-1	.	.	CASSQRALNTEAFF	TGCGCCAGCAGCCAGCGAGCCCTGAACACTGAAGCTTTCTTT
TRBV15	14	TRBJ2-2	.	.	CATSSYQGTGELFF	TGTGCCACCAGCAGCTACCAGGGGACCGGGGAGCTGTTTTTT
TRBV6-2/TRBV6-3	15	TRBJ2-6	.	TRBD1	CASSSLRTGAVALTF	TGTGCCAGCAGTTCCCTGAGGACAGGCGCCGTAGCCCTGACTTTC
TRBV5-1	15	TRBJ2-1	.	.	CASSSRLPGGDEQFF	TGCGCCAGCAGCTCGAGGCTACCTGGTGGTGATGAGCAGTTCTTC
TRBV15	15	TRBJ2-7	once	TRBD2	CATSSTSGGHYEQYF	TGTGCCACCAGCAGTACTAGCGGGGGGCACTACGAGCAGTACTTC
TRBV28	14	TRBJ2-7	.	.	CASSPSTGHYEQYF	TGTGCCAGCAGTCCATCGACAGGACACTACGAGCAGTACTTC
TRBV5-1	14	TRBJ1-1	.	.	CASSLFREEDEAFF	TGCGCCAGCAGCTTGTTCAGGGAGGAGGATGAAGCTTTCTTT
TRBV7-2	19	TRBJ1-4	.	TRBD1	CASSLPVGTDFATNEKLFF	TGTGCCAGCAGCTTACCCGTCGGGACAGACTTTGCAACTAATGAAAAACTGTTTTTT
TRBV7-2	15	TRBJ2-1	.	TRBD2	CASSVTSGAYNEQFF	TGTGCCAGCAGCGTGACTAGCGGGGCCTACAATGAGCAGTTCTTC
TRBV6-5	14	TRBJ1-2	.	TRBD1	CASNPQGGRYGYTF	TGTGCCAGCAACCCACAGGGGGGGAGGTATGGCTACACCTTC
TRBV10-3	16	TRBJ2-3	once	.	CAISEIRGSSTDTQYF	TGTGCCATCAGTGAGATTCGGGGATCTAGCACAGATACGCAGTATTTT
TRBV29-1	13	TRBJ1-1	.	TRBD1	CSVGEGARTEAFF	TGCAGCGTTGGTGAGGGGGCGCGCACTGAAGCTTTCTTT
TRBV3-1/TRBV3-2	15	TRBJ2-7	.	.	CASSQDWAARNEQYF	TGTGCCAGCAGCCAAGATTGGGCAGCCAGGAACGAGCAGTACTTC
TRBV5-1	14	TRBJ2-7	.	.	CASSLGQSSNEQYF	TGCGCCAGCAGCTTGGGACAGTCCTCCAACGAGCAGTACTTC
TRBV10-3	13	TRBJ2-7	.	TRBD1	CAMSGQASYEQYF	TGTGCCATGTCGGGACAGGCATCCTACGAGCAGTACTTC
TRBV4-3	15	TRBJ2-5	.	.	CASSQAGRGAETQYF	TGCGCCAGCAGCCAGGCGGGACGGGGGGCCGAGACCCAGTACTTC
TRBV28	13	TRBJ2-1	once	.	CASSLGGYNEQFF	TGTGCCAGCAGTTTGGGCGGGTACAATGAGCAGTTCTTC
TRBV11-3	12	TRBJ1-5	.	.	CASSLGAQPQHF	TGTGCCAGCAGCCTTGGGGCGCAGCCCCAGCATTTT
TRBV29-1	12	TRBJ1-1	few	.	CSVGGGNTEAFF	TGCAGCGTGGGGGGAGGGAATACTGAAGCTTTCTTT
TRBV19	16	TRBJ1-3	.	.	CASSEQAAGLGNTIYF	TGTGCCAGTAGCGAGCAGGCCGCGGGTTTGGGAAACACCATATATTTT